A single sample is the source of the 19 T cell receptor beta chains below, sequenced in a study of control samples from healthy donors and cancer patients. Clones were read by immunoSEQ multiplex PCR, and TCRdb kept only the in-frame ones, dropping some. Among 130,000 to 150,000 clones listed, over 85% were seen once. Sequences were obtained from blood. Receptors were obtained from a man aged 18-30 years in good health.

The genes are TRBV15 and TRBJ1-1; perhaps TRBD1 as D (5 bases). The CDR3 runs to 14 residues. The germline V gene has CDR1 LNHNV and CDR2 YYDKDF (reference sequence). V was shortened by 5 bases and J by 5 bases, with 15 bases between the two germline ends. CDR3 residues: CATSFGGGRTEAFF. In nucleotides, the CDR3 is TGTGCCACCAGCTTCGGGGGAGGGAGGACTGAAGCTTTCTTT.

This chain connects TRBV9 to TRBJ2-7, with unresolved D. Between the trimmed V and J ends, which lost 4 bases and 6 bases, there was a span of 14 bases. The germline CDR1 and CDR2 sequences are SGDLS and YYNGEE. The CDR3 covers 13 residues. The CDR3 spells CASSLKGIAEQYF. Here the CDR3 DNA reads TGTGCCAGCAGCCTCAAGGGAATTGCCGAGCAGTACTTC.

The genes are TRBV7-8 and TRBJ1-2, with D unresolved. The V gene lost 8 bases and the J gene lost 6 bases, with 16 bases spanning the gap. Germline V lookup: CDR1 SGHVS, CDR2 FQNEAQ. The CDR3 contains 13 residues. The CDR3 here is CASLSHRLDGYTF. DNA of the CDR3: TGTGCCAGCCTATCACATCGGTTGGATGGCTACACCTTC.

V gene TRBV10-3 combines with J gene TRBJ1-2; tentatively, D is TRBD1 (5 bases). Germline CDR1 reads ENHRY; CDR2 reads SYGVKD. Trimming shortened V by 2 bases and J by 8 bases, and 9 bases separated the two germline ends. This CDR3 spans 12 amino acids. Here the CDR3 DNA reads TGTGCCATCAGTGAGATCCGGGACGGCTACACCTTC. Protein: CAISEIRDGYTF.

This chain joins TRBV28 and TRBJ2-5; possible D gene TRBD2, 6 bases. The CDR3 has 12 residues. The V gene's germline CDR1 is MDHEN and CDR2 SYDVKM. Trimming removed 9 bases from V and 5 bases from J, with 13 bases in between. In DNA, the CDR3 is TGTGCCAGTACTAGCTTAAGGGAGACCCAGTACTTC. Residues: CASTSLRETQYF.

This clone appeared once. Its ends do not fully match the called genes, so a read error is possible. J is TRBJ2-6 and V is TRBV4-2; D call uncertain. Germline values: CDR1 LGHNA, CDR2 YNFKEQ. The CDR3 loop spans 16 amino acids. The CDR3 region is CASSQVGDSRANVLTF. Here the CDR3 DNA reads TGTGCCAGCAGCCAAGTAGGCGACTCTCGGGCCAACGTCCTGACTTTC.

V usage is TRBV9 and J usage is TRBJ1-2, with 9 bases fitting TRBD1. In germline, CDR1 is SGDLS, CDR2 YYNGEE. With 3 bases clipped from V and 0 bases from J, the junction kept 3 bases outside the gene matches. The CDR3 runs 15 residues. The CDR3 region has the DNA TGTGCCAGCAGCGAGGGACAGGGACCTAACTATGGCTACACCTTC. Translation: CASSEGQGPNYGYTF.

This CDR3 reads CASSLGPRAVQETQYF. Written as DNA, the CDR3 is TGTGCCAGCAGCTTAGGCCCCAGGGCCGTCCAAGAGACCCAGTACTTC. This chain connects TRBV7-2 to TRBJ2-5; D possibly corresponds to TRBD1 (5 bases). CDR1 SGHTA and CDR2 FQGNSA come from the germline V gene. The V end lost 1 base, the J end lost 1 base, and 13 bases lay between the germline ends. The CDR3 extends over 16 amino acids.

The sample holds one count of this clone. The chain combines TRBV5-6 with TRBJ1-1; D is perhaps TRBD1 (5 bases). The CDR3 spans 15 residues. Germline CDR1 and CDR2: SGHDT and YYEEEE. The germline V and J ends were trimmed by 7 bases and 0 bases, with 16 bases remaining between them. Here the CDR3 reads CASAEAGGMNTEAFF. DNA of the CDR3: TGTGCCAGCGCAGAGGCGGGGGGGATGAACACTGAAGCTTTCTTT.

The CDR3 loop is CASSSVREQYF. The DNA for the CDR3 is TGTGCCAGCAGTTCGGTGCGCGAGCAGTACTTC. V gene TRBV12-3 or TRBV12-4 combines with J gene TRBJ2-7; unclear D gene. V dropped 4 bases and J dropped 6 bases, with 7 bases sitting between them. The CDR3 covers 11 residues.

The chain has TRBV6-1 and TRBJ2-3; 8 bases match TRBD2. The CDR3 runs to 16 residues. Trimming at V came to 4 bases and at J to 7 bases, leaving 13 bases not matched to a gene. Germline V CDR1 and CDR2: MNHNS, SASEGT. CDR3 coding DNA: TGTGCCAGCAGTGCCCGGGGAAGCGGGAGACGAAATACGCAGTATTTT. This encodes CASSARGSGRRNTQYF.

This clone was seen a few times. This chain links TRBV4-1 with TRBJ1-6; a possible D gene is TRBD1 (5 bases). This CDR3 is built from 15 residues. The V and J ends lost 3 bases and 5 bases respectively, with 11 bases between them. Germline V CDR1 and CDR2: MGHRA, YSYEKL. Here the CDR3 reads CASSHSDRDNSPLHF. DNA for the CDR3: TGCGCCAGCAGCCATTCCGACAGAGATAATTCACCCCTCCACTTT.

The V gene is TRBV24-1, the J gene TRBJ1-5; possibly TRBD1 for D (5 bases). The CDR3 sequence is 11 residues long. Deletions cut 9 bases from V and 9 bases from J, with 11 bases between. The germline gives CDR1 KGHDR, CDR2 SFDVKD. The CDR3 sequence is CATSNGGPQHF. CDR3 DNA: TGTGCCACCTCTAATGGGGGGCCCCAGCATTTT.

The V gene is TRBV4-3, the J gene TRBJ1-5, with 9 nucleotides matching TRBD1. The CDR3 extends over 18 amino acids. Trimming at V came to 0 bases and at J to 3 bases, leaving 9 bases not matched to a gene. Looked up from germline, CDR1 is LGHNA and CDR2 is YSLEER. The DNA of the CDR3 is TGCGCCAGCAGCCAAGATTGGCCGGGACAGGGATCCAATCAGCCCCAGCATTTT. Amino acid sequence: CASSQDWPGQGSNQPQHF.

V usage is TRBV10-3 and J usage is TRBJ2-5, with 7 nucleotides matching TRBD2. V was pared by 5 bases and J by 0 bases, with 9 bases of the junction left unmatched. CDR3 length equals 16 residues. CDR1 and CDR2 from the germline V gene are ENHRY and SYGVKD. This CDR3 is CAISLGWGGYQETQYF. CDR3 DNA: TGTGCCATCAGTCTCGGTTGGGGAGGGTACCAAGAGACCCAGTACTTC.

V and J are TRBV5-5 and TRBJ1-5; D ambiguous. This CDR3 has 14 residues. The germline V gene has CDR1 SGHKS and CDR2 YYEKEE (reference sequence). The V gene lost 0 bases and the J gene lost 7 bases, with 11 bases spanning the gap. CDR3 loop: CASSLGTGRQPQHF. The CDR3 DNA reads TGTGCCAGCAGCTTGGGGACGGGTCGCCAGCCCCAGCATTTT.

The chain is built from TRBV5-4 and TRBJ1-2; unclear D gene. In germline, CDR1 is SGHNT, CDR2 YYREEE (reference sequence). The V end was cut by 4 bases, the J end by 4 bases, with 17 bases between. The CDR3 consists of 15 residues. The DNA for the CDR3 is TGTGCCAGCAGCCCGGCTGCCGGAAGACTCTATGGCTACACCTTC. Protein: CASSPAAGRLYGYTF.

The rearrangement links TRBV6-1 to TRBJ1-2; D not certain. CDR1 is MNHNS and CDR2 is SASEGT in the germline V gene. The V gene lost 3 bases and the J gene lost 4 bases, with 12 bases spanning the gap. This CDR3 has 14 residues. CDR3 in amino acids: CASSEFVSTYGYTF. DNA for the CDR3: TGTGCCAGCAGTGAGTTTGTCAGTACCTATGGCTACACCTTC.

This chain joins TRBV6-5 and TRBJ1-2, with 11 nucleotides matching TRBD1. The CDR3 contains 14 residues. After removal of 5 bases from V and 8 bases from J, the junction contained 7 bases not matched to a gene. The germline gives CDR1 MNHEY, CDR2 SVGAGI. This chain's CDR3 is CASSTDRGLEGYTF. Written as DNA, the CDR3 is TGTGCCAGCAGTACGGACAGGGGGCTAGAGGGCTACACCTTC.